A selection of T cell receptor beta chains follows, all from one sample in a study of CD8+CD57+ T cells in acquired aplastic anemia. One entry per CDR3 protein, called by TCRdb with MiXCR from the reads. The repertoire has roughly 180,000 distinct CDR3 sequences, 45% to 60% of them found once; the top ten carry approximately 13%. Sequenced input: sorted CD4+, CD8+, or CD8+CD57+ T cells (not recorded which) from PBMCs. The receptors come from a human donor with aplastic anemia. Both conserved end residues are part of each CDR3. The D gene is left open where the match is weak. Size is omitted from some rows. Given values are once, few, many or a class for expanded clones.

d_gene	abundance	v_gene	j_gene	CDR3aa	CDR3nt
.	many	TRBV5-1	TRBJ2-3	CASSLEGYRTDTQYF	TGCGCCAGCAGCTTGGAAGGGTATCGCACAGATACGCAGTATTTT
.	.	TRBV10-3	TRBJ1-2	CAISGGYGYTF	TGTGCCATCAGCGGCGGCTATGGCTACACCTTC
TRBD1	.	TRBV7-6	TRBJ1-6	CASSQGSQGARSPLHF	TGTGCCAGCAGCCAAGGCTCGCAGGGGGCGCGTTCACCCCTCCACTTT
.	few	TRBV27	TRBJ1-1	CASQSEGYRRTEAFF	TGTGCCAGCCAATCGGAGGGATACAGACGCACTGAAGCTTTCTTT
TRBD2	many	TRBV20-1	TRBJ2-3	CSASSGVATDTQYF	TGCAGTGCTAGTAGCGGGGTAGCCACAGATACGCAGTATTTT
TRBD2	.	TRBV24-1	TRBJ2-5	CATSAAGGRETQYF	TGTGCCACCAGTGCAGCGGGGGGGCGGGAGACCCAGTACTTC
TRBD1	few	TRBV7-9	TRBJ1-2	CASSVQGTGYTF	TGTGCCAGCAGCGTACAGGGGACTGGCTACACCTTC
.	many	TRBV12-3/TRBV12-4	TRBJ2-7	CASSSHGRFYEQYF	TGTGCCAGCAGTTCCCACGGGCGGTTTTACGAGCAGTACTTC
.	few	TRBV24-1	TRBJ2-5	CATSDRPWRVGGETQYF	TGTGCCACCAGTGATCGCCCGTGGAGGGTCGGTGGAGAGACCCAGTACTTC
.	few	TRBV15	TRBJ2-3	CATSNGPRGDTQYF	TGTGCCACCAGCAACGGACCAAGGGGCGATACGCAGTATTTT
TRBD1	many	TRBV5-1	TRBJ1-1	CASSLTQGALRYTEAFF	TGCGCCAGCAGCTTGACCCAGGGGGCTCTTAGATACACTGAAGCTTTCTTT
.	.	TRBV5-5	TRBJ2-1	CASSLYTGNNEQFF	TGTGCCAGCAGCTTGTATACTGGGAACAATGAGCAGTTCTTC
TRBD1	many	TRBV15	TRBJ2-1	CATSLRTGGWVNEQFF	TGTGCCACCAGCTTACGGACAGGGGGCTGGGTCAATGAGCAGTTCTTC
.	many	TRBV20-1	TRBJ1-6	CSGTGGGGLKNSPLHF	TGCAGTGGCACTGGGGGTGGAGGGCTGAAGAATTCACCCCTCCACTTT
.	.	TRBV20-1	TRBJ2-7	CSARARALPSYEQYF	TGCAGTGCTAGAGCTAGGGCCCTCCCTTCCTACGAGCAGTACTTC
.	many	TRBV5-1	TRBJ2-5	CASSPSQETQYF	TGCGCCAGCAGCCCCTCTCAAGAGACCCAGTACTTC
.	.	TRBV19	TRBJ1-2	CASSWTKNYGYTF	TGTGCCAGTAGTTGGACGAAAAACTATGGCTACACCTTC
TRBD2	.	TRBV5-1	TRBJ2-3	CASSPGRTSGPSDTQYF	TGCGCCAGCTCACCGGGGAGGACTAGCGGGCCCAGCGATACGCAGTATTTT
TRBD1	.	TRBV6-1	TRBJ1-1	CASSPITGTGMGAFF	TGTGCCAGCAGTCCGATTACCGGGACAGGGATGGGAGCTTTCTTT
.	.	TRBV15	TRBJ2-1	CATRLSGSEQFF	TGTGCCACTAGACTGTCAGGGAGTGAGCAGTTCTTC
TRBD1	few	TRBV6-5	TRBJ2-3	CASSYSGTGVTDTQYF	TGTGCCAGCAGTTACTCGGGGACAGGAGTCACAGATACGCAGTATTTT
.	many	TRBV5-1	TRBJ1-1	CASSLVPENTEAFF	TGCGCCAGCAGCTTGGTACCCGAGAACACTGAAGCTTTCTTT
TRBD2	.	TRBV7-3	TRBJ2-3	CASSPSGNTDTQYF	TGTGCCAGCAGCCCTAGCGGGAACACAGATACGCAGTATTTT
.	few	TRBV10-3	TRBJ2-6	CAISWDGGANVLTF	TGTGCCATCAGTTGGGACGGGGGGGCCAACGTCCTGACTTTC
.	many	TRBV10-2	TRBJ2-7	CASIGSGEKYF	TGCGCCAGCATAGGCTCCGGCGAGAAGTACTTC
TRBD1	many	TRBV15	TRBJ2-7	CATSRDKHRGPPFYPFYEQYF	TGTGCCACCAGCAGAGACAAACACAGGGGGCCCCCCTTTTACCCCTTCTACGAGCAGTACTTC